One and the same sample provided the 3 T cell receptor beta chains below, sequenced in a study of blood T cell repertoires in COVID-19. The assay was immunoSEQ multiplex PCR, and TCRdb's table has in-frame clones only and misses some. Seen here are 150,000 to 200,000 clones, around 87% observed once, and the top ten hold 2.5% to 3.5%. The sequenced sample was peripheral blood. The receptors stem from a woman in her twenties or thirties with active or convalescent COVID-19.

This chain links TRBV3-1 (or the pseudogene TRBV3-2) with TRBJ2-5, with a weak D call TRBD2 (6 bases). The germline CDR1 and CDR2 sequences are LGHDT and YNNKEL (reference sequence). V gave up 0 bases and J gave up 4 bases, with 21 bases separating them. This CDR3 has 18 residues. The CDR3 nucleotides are TGTGCCAGCAGCCAAGATCGATTGGGCCTACGGCGGGGAGAGACCCAGTACTTC. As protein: CASSQDRLGLRRGETQYF.

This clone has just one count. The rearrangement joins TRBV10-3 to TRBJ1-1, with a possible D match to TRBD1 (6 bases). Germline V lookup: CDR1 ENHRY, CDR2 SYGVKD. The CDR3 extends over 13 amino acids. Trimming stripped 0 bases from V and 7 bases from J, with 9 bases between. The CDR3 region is CAISESGTLEAFF. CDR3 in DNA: TGTGCCATCAGTGAGTCAGGGACACTTGAAGCTTTCTTT.

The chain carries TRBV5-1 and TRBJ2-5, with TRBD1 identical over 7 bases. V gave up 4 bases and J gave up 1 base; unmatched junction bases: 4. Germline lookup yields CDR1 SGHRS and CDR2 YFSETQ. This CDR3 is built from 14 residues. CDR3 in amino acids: CASSRGQAQETQYF. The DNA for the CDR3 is TGCGCCAGCAGCAGAGGACAGGCCCAAGAGACCCAGTACTTC.